These T cell receptor beta chains were read from a single sample in a study of post-analysis software for immune sequencing data. MiXCR was run by TCRdb on the PCR reads, yielding one entry per CDR3 protein. The sample contains approximately 630,000 distinct CDR3 sequences, approximately 60% of which appear only once. Sequenced material: blood. These receptors all come from a girl aged 2-10 years with multiple sclerosis. The CDR3 runs from the conserved cysteine through the conserved F or W. Fields, in order: J gene, clone size, V gene, D gene, CDR3 DNA, CDR3 protein. A D gene is named only where the DNA matches it firmly. The size field is filled for only some rows; it gives once, few, many or a size class.

>TRBJ2-1|.|TRBV7-2|.
TGTGCCAGCACGAGCGTCCCCAATGAGCAGTTCTTC
CASTSVPNEQFF
>TRBJ1-3|.|TRBV12-3/TRBV12-4|.
TGTGCCAGTCACCCCACAGGACGGAGCTTTGGAAACACCATATATTTT
CASHPTGRSFGNTIYF
>TRBJ1-2|few|TRBV20-1|.
TGCAGTGCCGGGACTGATGACTATGGCTACACCTTC
CSAGTDDYGYTF
>TRBJ2-3|.|TRBV7-7|.
TGTGCCAGCAGCGAACTAGGAAGTTTCACAGATACGCAGTATTTT
CASSELGSFTDTQYF
>TRBJ2-7|.|TRBV4-1|.
TGCGCCAGCAGCCAATTGGCAGGAGTTACGGACGAGCAGTACTTC
CASSQLAGVTDEQYF
>TRBJ1-4|once|TRBV10-3|.
TGTGCCATCAGCGAGGGGCGGAGGGGTGAAAAACTGTTTTTT
CAISEGRRGEKLFF
>TRBJ2-7|.|TRBV11-2|TRBD2
TGTGCCAGCAGCCCGCAGACTAGCGGGATCTACGAGCAGTACTTC
CASSPQTSGIYEQYF
>TRBJ2-7|.|TRBV5-1|.
TGCGCCAGCAGCTTTCGGCAGGGTCCGAATGAGCAGTACTTC
CASSFRQGPNEQYF
>TRBJ1-5|few|TRBV12-3/TRBV12-4|.
TGTGCCAGCAGTCTACTAGGGTTTGATCAGCCCCAGCATTTT
CASSLLGFDQPQHF
>TRBJ1-6|.|TRBV20-1|TRBD1
TGCAGTGCCAGGGGGGAGGGGAATTCACCCCTCCACTTT
CSARGEGNSPLHF
>TRBJ1-4|.|TRBV7-9|.
TGTGCCAGCAGCTTGTCCGTCTATGAAAAACTGTTTTTT
CASSLSVYEKLFF
>TRBJ2-1|many|TRBV7-2|TRBD2
TGTGCCAGCAGCCCCGATGCGGGAGGGTACAATGAGCAGTTCTTC
CASSPDAGGYNEQFF
>TRBJ2-1|.|TRBV2|.
TGTGCCAGCAGTGAACAAAGCAGGGGCCTCTACAATGAGCAGTTCTTC
CASSEQSRGLYNEQFF
>TRBJ2-2|.|TRBV9|.
TGTGCCAGCAGCACCCTTACCGGGGAGCTGTTTTTT
CASSTLTGELFF
>TRBJ1-2|.|TRBV29-1|TRBD1
TGCAGCGCCTCCGACAGGGTCGGGAGTGGCTACACCTTC
CSASDRVGSGYTF
>TRBJ1-5|.|TRBV2|TRBD1
TGTGCCTCACGACAGGGAGATCGTAATCAGCCCCAGCATTTT
CASRQGDRNQPQHF
>TRBJ1-5|.|TRBV5-1|.
TGCGCCAGCAGCCGGATGCCACAGGGATATAGCAATCAGCCCCAGCATTTT
CASSRMPQGYSNQPQHF
>TRBJ2-5|.|TRBV5-1|TRBD2
TGCGCCAGCAGCTTGGCCGTGGCTAGCGGGGGGCCCGGAGAGACCCAGTACTTC
CASSLAVASGGPGETQYF
>TRBJ1-1|.|TRBV12-3/TRBV12-4|TRBD1
TGTGCCAGCAGCCCGACAGGGCACACTGAAGCTTTCTTT
CASSPTGHTEAFF
>TRBJ2-7|.|TRBV7-6|TRBD1
TGTGCCAGCAGCTTAGCTTCGGGACAGGGGACCTACGAGCAGTACTTC
CASSLASGQGTYEQYF
>TRBJ2-1|.|TRBV2|.
TGTGCCAGCAGTGACTTGAGCTCCTACAATGAGCAGTTCTTC
CASSDLSSYNEQFF
>TRBJ2-2|once|TRBV4-1|TRBD2
TGCGCCAGCAGCCAGCCCCTAGCGGCGAACACCGGAGAGCTGTTTTTT
CASSQPLAANTGELFF
>TRBJ1-2|.|TRBV6-5|.
TGTGCCAGCAGTGAACAGAAGCCCTATAACTATGGCTACACCTTC
CASSEQKPYNYGYTF
>TRBJ2-6|.|TRBV6-5|TRBD2
TGTGCCAGCAGTTACTTCCCGGGAGGGGTTGGGGCCAACGTCCTGACTTTC
CASSYFPGGVGANVLTF
>TRBJ2-5|few|TRBV11-2|.
TGTGCCTCCCGCGGGGGCAAGGAGACCCAGTACTTC
CASRGGKETQYF
>TRBJ2-1|few|TRBV6-6|.
TGTGCCAGCAGTTACCAAAACAATGAGCAGTTCTTC
CASSYQNNEQFF
>TRBJ1-2|.|TRBV5-1|.
TGCGCCAGCAGCCCCCAGGAGTACTATGGCTACACCTTC
CASSPQEYYGYTF
>TRBJ2-3|few|TRBV20-1|TRBD1
TGCAGTGCTAGAGGTCTGGCAGGGGGACACACAGATACGCAGTATTTT
CSARGLAGGHTDTQYF
>TRBJ2-1|.|TRBV12-3/TRBV12-4|.
TGTGCCAGCAGTTTATCGCCAGGGAAGAATGAGCAGTTCTTC
CASSLSPGKNEQFF
>TRBJ1-2|.|TRBV7-9|.
TGTGCCAGCAGCCCCCGGGGTTCTAACTATGGCTACACCTTC
CASSPRGSNYGYTF
>TRBJ2-1|.|TRBV10-3|TRBD2
TGTGCCATCAGTGAGTCACCTAGCGGGAGTCTTGGTGAGCAGTTCTTC
CAISESPSGSLGEQFF
>TRBJ2-7|.|TRBV15|.
TGTGCCACCAGCAGAGGTGCCCCTCTCCGGGACCGAGGATACGAGCAGTACTTC
CATSRGAPLRDRGYEQYF
>TRBJ2-7|.|TRBV7-2|TRBD2
TGTGCCAGCCTCCTGGGGGGGTTCAACGAGCAGTACTTC
CASLLGGFNEQYF
>TRBJ2-1|.|TRBV11-2|.
TGTGCCAGCAGCCTAGCCAGGGGTTCCCAGTTCTTC
CASSLARGSQFF
>TRBJ2-1|.|TRBV29-1|.
TGCAGCGTCGGAGGGGGGACCCTCTCCTACAATGAGCAGTTCTTC
CSVGGGTLSYNEQFF
>TRBJ2-3|once|TRBV5-1|.
TGCGCCAGCAGCTCGGCCCGAAGAGGCACAGATACGCAGTATTTT
CASSSARRGTDTQYF
>TRBJ1-1|.|TRBV29-1|TRBD1
TGCAGCGTACACTGGGACAGGGTTGAAGCTTTCTTT
CSVHWDRVEAFF
>TRBJ2-1|.|TRBV29-1|.
TGCAGCGTTGAAGGCGGCCGAGGCTCCTACAATGAGCAGTTCTTC
CSVEGGRGSYNEQFF
>TRBJ2-1|.|TRBV5-1|TRBD2
TGCGCCAGCAGCCTTACCGGGACTAGCGGCTCGTACAATGAGCAGTTCTTC
CASSLTGTSGSYNEQFF
>TRBJ2-1|.|TRBV20-1|.
TGCAGTGCCCTAGACACGGGCCCCGAGCACAATGAGCAGTTCTTC
CSALDTGPEHNEQFF
>TRBJ2-7|.|TRBV29-1|.
TGCAGCGTTTGGACTCCCTCCTACGAGCAGTACTTC
CSVWTPSYEQYF
>TRBJ2-5|.|TRBV5-5|TRBD1
TGTGCCAGCAGCTGGTCCGGGACAGCGTACCAAGAGACCCAGTACTTC
CASSWSGTAYQETQYF
>TRBJ2-3|.|TRBV29-1|TRBD2
TGCAGCGTTTTACTAGCGCCCGCAGATACGCAGTATTTT
CSVLLAPADTQYF
>TRBJ2-5|.|TRBV7-9|TRBD2
TGTGCCAGCAGCCCCCGGGTACTAGCGCGAGAGACCCAGTACTTC
CASSPRVLARETQYF
>TRBJ1-2|.|TRBV2|.
TGTGCCAGCAGGAGGACAGTTACGACGGGCTACACCTTC
CASRRTVTTGYTF
>TRBJ2-7|.|TRBV11-2|TRBD2
TGTGCCAGCAGCTTAGAGTCCGCGGGAGGGCAAAGTTTTCGGTACTTC
CASSLESAGGQSFRYF
>TRBJ2-3|.|TRBV5-1|.
TGCGCCAGCAGCTTCGCAGGGGAAAGGACAGATACGCAGTATTTT
CASSFAGERTDTQYF
>TRBJ2-1|.|TRBV20-1|TRBD2
TGCAGTGCTAGAGATCGGGGGGGGGCAGGTGAGCAGTTCTTC
CSARDRGGAGEQFF
>TRBJ1-1|.|TRBV9|.
TGTGCCAGCAGCGTAGGACAGAGGAACACTGAAGCTTTCTTT
CASSVGQRNTEAFF
>TRBJ1-4|.|TRBV19|.
TGTGCCAGTACTGGGAGCAGGTCGGCTAATGAAAAACTGTTTTTT
CASTGSRSANEKLFF
>TRBJ1-2|.|TRBV6-4|.
TGTGCCAGCAGCCCCCGTCTTACAGCTAACTATGGCTACACCTTC
CASSPRLTANYGYTF
>TRBJ1-2|.|TRBV7-8|.
TGTGCCAGCAGCCCTTTCTACTATGGCTACACCTTC
CASSPFYYGYTF
>TRBJ2-1|few|TRBV30|.
TGTGCCTGGAGTCCCCTGGGCGAGCAGTTCTTC
CAWSPLGEQFF